This T cell receptor (beta chain) originates from a study of T cell responses to AZD1222 COVID-19 vaccine. Study in general: Second-dose recipients at about 4 or about 12 weeks were treated as one pooled group. Whole-study findings and limits: Females made up more of the donors, who were largely white British, and clonal diversity may have come out too low. Nearly half of the spike-specific TCRs reportedly recognize variant regions that carry no mutations.

In the case of this clone: Its specificity is unknown.

The CDR3 runs 13 residues. V dropped 6 bases and J dropped 10 bases, with 16 bases sitting between them. TCRdb keeps only in-frame clones here, not all; method: immunoSEQ multiplex PCR. In the table there are under 150,000 clones, more than 85% of which are singletons. The source of this sequence is an adult in good health. This sample comprised peripheral blood, obtained on day 0 of AZD1222 vaccination. The rearrangement joins TRBV12-3 or TRBV12-4 to TRBJ2-1, with D perhaps matching TRBD2 (5 bases). Here the CDR3 reads CASRGLLSMEQFF. The DNA of the CDR3 is TGTGCCAGCAGAGGACTCTTAAGCATGGAGCAGTTCTTC.